The sequence of this TCR beta chain was determined in a study of blood T cell repertoires in COVID-19. This CDR3 region has 14 residues. J lost 2 bases, V lost 2 bases, and 2 bases had no gene match. Germline CDR1 MNHEY, CDR2 SVGAGI. Which cohort a participant joined came from the clinical history participants gave. Using immunoSEQ multiplex PCR, the repertoire was profiled, and TCRdb retains in-frame clones only, with some absent. The sample contains about 220,000 clones, about nine tenths of which appear only once. This clonotype originated in a woman aged 25 to 45 who had recovered from COVID-19. Sequencing was performed on PBMCs or T cells enriched from blood (not recorded which). V is TRBV6-5 and J is TRBJ2-7, with 8 bases that match TRBD1. Here the CDR3 reads CASSYGQGTYEQYF. Here the CDR3 DNA reads TGTGCCAGCAGTTACGGACAGGGCACCTACGAGCAGTACTTC.